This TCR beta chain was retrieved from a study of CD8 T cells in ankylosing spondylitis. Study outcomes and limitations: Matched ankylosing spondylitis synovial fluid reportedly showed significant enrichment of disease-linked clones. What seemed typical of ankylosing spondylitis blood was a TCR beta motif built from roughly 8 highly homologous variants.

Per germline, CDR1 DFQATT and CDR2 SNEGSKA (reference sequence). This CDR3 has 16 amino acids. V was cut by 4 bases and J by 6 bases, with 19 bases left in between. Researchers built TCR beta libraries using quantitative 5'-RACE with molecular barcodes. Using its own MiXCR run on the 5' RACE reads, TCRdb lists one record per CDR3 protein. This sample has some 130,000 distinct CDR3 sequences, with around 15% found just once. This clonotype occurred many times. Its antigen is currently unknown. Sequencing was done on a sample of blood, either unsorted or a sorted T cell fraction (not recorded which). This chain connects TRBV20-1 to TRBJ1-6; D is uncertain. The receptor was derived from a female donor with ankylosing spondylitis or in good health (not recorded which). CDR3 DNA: TGCAGTGCTAACCTGCAATCGGGTCTGAGTAATTCACCCCTCCACTTT. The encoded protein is CSANLQSGLSNSPLHF.